The following is a T cell receptor beta chain sequence with its context. Its antigen is undetermined. The data originate from a study of cytomegalovirus exposure and HLA in healthy donors. Study summary: There were several hundred genotyped donors. Of these, roughly 80% fell in the genetic ancestry cluster associated with self-reported Caucasian donors. Findings and caveats of the study: In a later analysis, HLA-C alleles had the fewest associated TCRs, DRB1 alleles the most. Some highly shared sequence variants likely arose as a pipeline artifact.

Primers for the PCR totalled 60 Vbeta and 13 Jbeta. As originally analysed: Later reanalysis found 80 million or so unique TCR beta chains, around 9.9 million of them shared. Sequencing used immunoSEQ multiplex PCR; TCRdb keeps in-frame clones, though not all of them. For V, J and clone size, that table is used; D and trimming come from the DNA. This sample has under 200,000 clones, with about three quarters found just once. Material for sequencing was PBMCs. This receptor was obtained from a middle-aged man in good health and CMV-seronegative.

The chain's CDR3 is CASSYRAGGSGYEQYF. The CDR3 DNA reads TGTGCCAGCAGTTATCGCGCAGGGGGCTCTGGCTACGAGCAGTACTTC. V is TRBV6-5 and J is TRBJ2-5, with 8 nucleotides matching TRBD1. The J call could be wrong; TRBJ2-7 is a better fit for the DNA end. In germline, CDR1 is MNHEY, CDR2 SVGAGI. The CDR3 is 16 residues long.